The 9 T cell receptor beta chains below were found in one sample sequenced in a study of blood T cells in healthy people across ages. The use of a sample-barcoded 5' primer and a J-beta primer mix characterized a second PCR of roughly 6 to 12 cycles. TCRdb reprocessed the 5' RACE reads via MiXCR and lists one record per CDR3 protein. The sample holds about 780,000 distinct CDR3 sequences, about a quarter seen once. A further study also used this sample, focusing on T cells of mothers and their children.

The sequencing input was blood. Receptors were obtained from a boy aged 5-17 years in good health.

This clonotype was picked up a small number of times. V is TRBV29-1 and J is TRBJ2-5; 7 bases agree with TRBD2. The tail of the sequence fits TRBJ2-1 better, so the J call may be wrong. Germline V gene sequence: CDR1 SQVTM, CDR2 ANQGSEA. The CDR3 sequence is 14 residues long. CDR3 bases: TGCAGCGTTGTAGGGACTACATACCTCAGGGAGCAGTTCTTC. Amino acids: CSVVGTTYLREQFF.

This clonotype occurred a few times. The rearrangement joins TRBV12-3 or TRBV12-4 to TRBJ1-4; 7 nucleotides align to TRBD1. J lost 5 bases, V lost 5 bases, and 11 bases had no gene match. The CDR3 length is 16 residues. CDR3: CASSKIPGQRNEKLFF. The DNA of the CDR3 is TGTGCCAGCAGTAAGATTCCGGGACAGCGGAATGAAAAACTGTTTTTT.

The rearrangement joins TRBV5-1 to TRBJ2-5, with TRBD1 identical over 9 bases. The CDR3 length is 15 residues. Germline loops: CDR1 SGHRS, CDR2 YFSETQ. V lost 2 bases, J lost 4 bases, and 6 bases stayed unmatched. CDR3 protein: CASSLLGTGIETQYF. The CDR3 DNA follows: TGCGCCAGCAGCTTACTCGGGACAGGGATAGAGACCCAGTACTTC.

Only a few counts were recorded for this clonotype. V usage is TRBV20-1 and J usage is TRBJ1-2, with D hard to call. CDR3 length: 12 residues. V lost 4 bases, J lost 7 bases, and 13 bases lay in between. Germline CDR1 DFQATT, CDR2 SNEGSKA (reference sequence). The CDR3 here is CSATAGLGGYTF. In nucleotides, the CDR3 is TGCAGTGCTACGGCGGGTCTTGGTGGCTACACCTTC.

This chain connects TRBV9 to TRBJ1-4; 9 bases fit TRBD1. Germline trimming cut 4 bases from V and 8 bases from J; bases unmatched to any gene: 6. Germline CDR1 is SGDLS and CDR2 is YYNGEE. There are 14 residues in the CDR3. CDR3 sequence: CASSSRQGDEKLFF. The CDR3 DNA reads TGTGCCAGCAGCTCCCGACAGGGGGACGAAAAACTGTTTTTT.

This clonotype has just a few counts. DNA of the CDR3: TGTGCCATCAGTGCGGGGGACACTGAAGCTTTCTTT. The encoded protein is CAISAGDTEAFF. The chain links TRBV10-3 to TRBJ1-1; weak D call: TRBD1 (5 bases). V shed 4 bases and J shed 3 bases, with 6 bases lying between them. There are 12 residues in the CDR3. Germline CDR1 reads ENHRY; CDR2 reads SYGVKD.

The CDR3 nucleotides are TGCAGTGCTACTGACAGGGACCCCGAGACCCAGTACTTC. Translating it yields CSATDRDPETQYF. J is TRBJ2-5 and V is TRBV20-1, with 7 bases that match TRBD1. The CDR3 is made up of 13 amino acids. Looked up from germline, CDR1 is DFQATT and CDR2 is SNEGSKA (reference sequence). With 4 bases clipped from V and 5 bases from J, the junction kept 7 bases outside the gene matches.

The V call is TRBV24-1, the J call TRBJ2-2; weak D call: TRBD1 (6 bases). Trimming stripped 0 bases from V and 0 bases from J, with 7 bases between. Per germline, CDR1 KGHDR and CDR2 SFDVKD. The CDR3 is 16 amino acids. The CDR3 reads CATSDLHRANTGELFF. DNA of the CDR3: TGTGCCACCAGTGATTTGCACAGGGCGAACACCGGGGAGCTGTTTTTT.

This chain joins TRBV4-3 and TRBJ2-4, with D perhaps TRBD2 (6 bases). Deletions cut 1 base from V and 1 base from J, with 17 bases between. The CDR3 runs to 18 residues. Per the germline V gene, CDR1 is LGHNA and CDR2 is YSLEER. CDR3 DNA: TGCGCCAGCAGCCAAGGGAGATGGCGGGATAGGGCCAAAAACATTCAGTACTTC. Residues: CASSQGRWRDRAKNIQYF.